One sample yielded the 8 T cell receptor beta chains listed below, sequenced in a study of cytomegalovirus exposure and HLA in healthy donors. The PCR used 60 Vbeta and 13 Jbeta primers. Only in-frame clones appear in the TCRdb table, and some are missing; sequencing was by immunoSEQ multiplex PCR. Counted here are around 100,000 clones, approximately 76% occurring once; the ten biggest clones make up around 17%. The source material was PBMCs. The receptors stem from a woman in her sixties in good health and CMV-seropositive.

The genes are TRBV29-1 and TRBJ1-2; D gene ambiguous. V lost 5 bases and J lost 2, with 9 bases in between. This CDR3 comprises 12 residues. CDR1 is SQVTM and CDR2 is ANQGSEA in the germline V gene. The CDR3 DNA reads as TGCAGCGTTACGTACGGGAACTATGGCTACACCTTC. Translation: CSVTYGNYGYTF.

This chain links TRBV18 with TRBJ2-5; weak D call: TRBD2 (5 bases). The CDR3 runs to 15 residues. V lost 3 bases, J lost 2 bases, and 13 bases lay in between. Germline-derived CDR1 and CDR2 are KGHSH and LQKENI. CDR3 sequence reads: CASSPRGRAQETQYF. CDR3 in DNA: TGTGCCAGCTCACCGCGAGGGCGGGCACAAGAGACCCAGTACTTC.

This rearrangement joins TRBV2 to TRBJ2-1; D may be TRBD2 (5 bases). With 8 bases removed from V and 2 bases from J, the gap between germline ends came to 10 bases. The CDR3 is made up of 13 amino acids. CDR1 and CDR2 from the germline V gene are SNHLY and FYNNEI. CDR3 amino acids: CASGSLTYNEQFF. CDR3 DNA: TGTGCCAGCGGGAGTCTAACCTACAATGAGCAGTTCTTC.

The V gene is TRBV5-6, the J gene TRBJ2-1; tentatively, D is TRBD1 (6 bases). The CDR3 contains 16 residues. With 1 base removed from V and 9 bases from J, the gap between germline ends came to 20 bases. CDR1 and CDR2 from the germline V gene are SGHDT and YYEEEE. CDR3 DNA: TGTGCCAGCAGCTTGACGGGCAGGGGCGGTTTTGGTGAGCAGTTCTTC. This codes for CASSLTGRGGFGEQFF.

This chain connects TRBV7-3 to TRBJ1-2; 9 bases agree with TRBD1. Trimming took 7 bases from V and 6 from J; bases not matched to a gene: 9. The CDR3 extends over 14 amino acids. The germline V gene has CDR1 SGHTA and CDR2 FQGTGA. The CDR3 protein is CASKGGDRVHGYTF. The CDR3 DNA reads TGTGCCAGCAAGGGGGGGGACAGGGTCCATGGCTACACCTTC.

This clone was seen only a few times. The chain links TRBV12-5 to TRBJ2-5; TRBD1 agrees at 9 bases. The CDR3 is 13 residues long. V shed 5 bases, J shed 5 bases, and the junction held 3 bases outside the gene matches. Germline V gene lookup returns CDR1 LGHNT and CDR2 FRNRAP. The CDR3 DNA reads TGTGCTAGTGGTCAGGACAGGGGTGAGACCCAGTACTTC. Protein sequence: CASGQDRGETQYF.

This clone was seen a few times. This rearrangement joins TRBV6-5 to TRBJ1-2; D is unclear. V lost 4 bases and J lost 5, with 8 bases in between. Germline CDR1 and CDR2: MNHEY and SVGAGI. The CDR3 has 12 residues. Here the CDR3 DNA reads TGTGCCAGCAGTTTTGGAGGGTATGGCTACACCTTC. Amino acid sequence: CASSFGGYGYTF.

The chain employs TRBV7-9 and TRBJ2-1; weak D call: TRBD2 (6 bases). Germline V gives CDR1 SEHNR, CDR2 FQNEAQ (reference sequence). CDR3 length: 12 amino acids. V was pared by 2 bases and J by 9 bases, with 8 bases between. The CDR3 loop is CASSLLAPEQFF. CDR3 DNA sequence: TGTGCCAGCAGCTTACTAGCGCCTGAGCAGTTCTTC.